The clone carrying this T cell receptor beta chain was observed a handful of times. Its antigen is still unknown. The germline V gene has CDR1 MDHEN and CDR2 SYDVKM. Trimming pared 7 bases from V and 0 bases from J, leaving 9 bases between. CDR3 size: 14 residues. TCRdb reprocessed the reads with MiXCR, giving one entry per CDR3 protein. The sample has approximately 390,000 distinct CDR3 sequences, roughly 34% seen once; the top ten hold about 13%. The data were obtained in a study of T cell repertoires in cytomegalovirus infection. Study summary: Public TCR beta signatures marked donors with CMV infection and the matching HLA.

The receptor's source is a human donor in good health (CMV status not recorded). Some clones in this sample may be carry-over from other donors' samples. The material was cultured PBMCs, obtained from culture after CMV antigen stimulation. The V and J genes are TRBV28 and TRBJ2-2; TRBD2 might be the D (5 bases). The chain's CDR3 is CASIEGPNTGELFF. The CDR3 DNA follows: TGTGCCAGCATTGAGGGCCCGAACACCGGGGAGCTGTTTTTT.